This T cell receptor (beta chain) came from a study of blood T cell repertoires in COVID-19 (TCRdb year 2020). As for the study more broadly: Samples from collaborators originated in the United States, Italy and Spain and spanned both the acute and convalescent phases of COVID-19. The repertoires were made available in a free public database intended to serve as a resource for research on the immune response to SARS-CoV-2. The samples were drawn from the first 160 participants of the ongoing ImmuneRACE study and from some 1,300 subjects provided by 6 global collaborators. Subjects who had been exposed to COVID-19, were actively infected with it, or had recovered from it provided the deeply sampled blood TCRbeta repertoires that made up the dataset. Sample metadata almost always included a de-identified subject ID, COVID-19 status, age in years and sex. The material from the prospective study consisted of cDNA or gDNA derived from T cells, B-cell-depleted T cells, or PBMCs. Where available, HLA class I and class II types were taken from metadata supplied by the sample provider and were not determined by assay-based typing. Broad study findings and their caveats: How much clinical and demographic metadata was included differed by source and by participant, and the metadata was provided uncurated.

Whole blood was collected in K2EDTA tubes by collaborating institutions according to the institutions' own protocols. For TCRbeta analysis, collaborator samples were shipped as frozen whole blood, as isolated PBMCs, or as DNA extracted from either sample type. TCRbeta CDR3 regions were amplified from genomic DNA by means of the immunoSEQ Assay, a bias-controlled multiplex PCR. Regarding the original processing steps: The number of nucleated cells in each sample was estimated by amplification of reference gene primers within the assay. To quantify the absolute abundance of each unique TCRbeta CDR3 rearrangement, sequence reads were collapsed and filtered. Productive Simpson clonality was computed per sample as the square root of Simpson's diversity index over productive rearrangements. TCRdb mirrors the immuneACCESS table, restricted to in-frame sequences. Some clones are absent from its copies; in checked studies, under half trace to an unresolved V gene, and the reason for the others is unknown. That table is the source of V, J and clone size, and D and trimming were worked out from the DNA. In all, the sample holds more than 50,000 clones, and roughly 68% of those were seen once. The top ten clones comprise approximately 28% of the sample.

For this clone: Its target antigen remains unknown. No base qualities exist here, and no much larger clone lies one base off it.

The germline V and J ends show losses of 2 bases and 0 bases respectively, and no gene match explains 6 bases of the junction. Counted from cysteine to phenylalanine, this CDR3 has 16 amino acids. The only DNA kept is the CDR3, 48 bases in frame from the first base. In the germline V gene, CDR1 corresponds to SGHAT and CDR2 to FQNNGV. Source material: peripheral blood. The chain is made from TRBV11-2 and TRBJ2-7; 8 central bases correspond to TRBD2. The clonotype was recovered from an elderly woman with acute or convalescent COVID-19. The CDR3 is CASSLHGGADSYEQYF. Read as DNA, the sequence is TGTGCCAGCAGCTTACACGGGGGGGCAGACTCCTACGAGCAGTACTTC.